This paragraph reports one T cell receptor (beta chain). Its cognate antigen is unknown. This record comes from a study of T cell repertoires and leukemia-associated antigens. MiXCR, applied by TCRdb to the 5' RACE reads, yields one record per CDR3 protein. The sample lists over 10,000 distinct CDR3 sequences, over 40% occurring once. Germline V gene sequence: CDR1 SQVTM, CDR2 ANQGSEA. J lost 4 bases, V lost 7 bases, and 15 bases had no gene match. This CDR3 spans 15 amino acids. This sequence joins TRBV29-1 and TRBJ1-1; 7 bases are shared with TRBD1. Material: CD3+ T cells sorted from blood and cultured. The TCR originated in a female donor in good health. CDR3 loop: CSGTTGEIAGTEAFF. The CDR3, as DNA: TGCAGCGGCACTACAGGGGAGATAGCGGGCACTGAAGCTTTCTTT.